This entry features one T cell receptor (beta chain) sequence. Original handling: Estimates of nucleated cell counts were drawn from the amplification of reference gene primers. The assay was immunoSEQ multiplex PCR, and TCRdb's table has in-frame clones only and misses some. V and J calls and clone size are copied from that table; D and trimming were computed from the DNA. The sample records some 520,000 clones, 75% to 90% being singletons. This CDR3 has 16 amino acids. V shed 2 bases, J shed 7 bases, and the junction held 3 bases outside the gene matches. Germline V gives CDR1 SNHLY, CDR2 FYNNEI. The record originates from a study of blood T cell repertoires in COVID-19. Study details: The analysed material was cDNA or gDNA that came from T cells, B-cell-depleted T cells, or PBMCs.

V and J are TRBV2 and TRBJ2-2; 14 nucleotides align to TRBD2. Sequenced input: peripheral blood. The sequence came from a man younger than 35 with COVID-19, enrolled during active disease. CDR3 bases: TGTGCCAGCAGTGAAAGACTAGCGGGGGGGCTCGGGGAGCTGTTTTTT. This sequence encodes CASSERLAGGLGELFF.